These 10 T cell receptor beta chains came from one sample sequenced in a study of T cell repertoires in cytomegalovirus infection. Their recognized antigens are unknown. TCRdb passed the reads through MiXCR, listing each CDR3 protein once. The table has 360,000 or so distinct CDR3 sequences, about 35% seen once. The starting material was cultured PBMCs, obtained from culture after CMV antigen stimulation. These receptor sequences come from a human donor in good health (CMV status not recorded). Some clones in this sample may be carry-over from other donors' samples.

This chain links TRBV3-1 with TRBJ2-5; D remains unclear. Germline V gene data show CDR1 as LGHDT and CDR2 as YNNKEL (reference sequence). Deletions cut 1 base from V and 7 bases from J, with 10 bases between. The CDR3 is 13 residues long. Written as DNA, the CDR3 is TGTGCCAGCAGCCAAGTGGTAACCGGGACCCAGTACTTC. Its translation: CASSQVVTGTQYF.

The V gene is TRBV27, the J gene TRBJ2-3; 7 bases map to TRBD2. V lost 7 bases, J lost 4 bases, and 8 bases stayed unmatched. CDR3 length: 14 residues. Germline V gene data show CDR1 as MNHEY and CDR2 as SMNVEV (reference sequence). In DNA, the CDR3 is TGTGCCAGCACGGGGGGAGGGCCCGCAGATACGCAGTATTTT. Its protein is CASTGGGPADTQYF.

This CDR3 reads CASSRRTGPTGELFF. For the CDR3, the DNA is TGTGCCAGCAGTAGACGTACAGGACCCACCGGGGAGCTGTTTTTT. The V gene is TRBV2, the J gene TRBJ2-2; weak D call: TRBD1 (5 bases). The CDR3 sequence is 15 residues long. The V end lost 5 bases, the J end lost 4 bases, and 14 bases lay between the germline ends. Per the germline V gene, CDR1 is SNHLY and CDR2 is FYNNEI. Variable domain in full (rest from reference TRBV2 and TRBJ2-2): EPEVTQTPSHQVTQMGQEVILRCVPISNHLYFYWYRQILGQKVEFLVSFYNNEISEKSEIFDDQFSVERPDGSNFTLKIRSTKLEDSAMYFCASSRRTGPTGELFFGEGSRLTVL.

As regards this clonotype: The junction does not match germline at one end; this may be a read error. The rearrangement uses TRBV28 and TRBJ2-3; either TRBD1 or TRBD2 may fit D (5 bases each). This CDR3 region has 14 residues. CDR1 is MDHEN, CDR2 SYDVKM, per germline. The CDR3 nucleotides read TGTGCCAGCAGTTTTGGGACGGTCACAGATACGAAGTATTTT. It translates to CASSFGTVTDTKYF.

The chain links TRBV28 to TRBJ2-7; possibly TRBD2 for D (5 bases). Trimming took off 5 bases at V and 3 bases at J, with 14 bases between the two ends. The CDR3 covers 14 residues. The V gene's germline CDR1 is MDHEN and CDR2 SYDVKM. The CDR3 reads CASSPPGLVYEQYV. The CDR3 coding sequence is TGTGCCAGCAGTCCGCCCGGACTCGTCTACGAGCAGTACGTC.

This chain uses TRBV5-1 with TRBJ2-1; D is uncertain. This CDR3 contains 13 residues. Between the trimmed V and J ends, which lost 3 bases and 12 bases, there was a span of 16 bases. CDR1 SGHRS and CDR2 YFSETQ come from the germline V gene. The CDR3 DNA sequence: TGCGCCAGCAGCTCAGAGACGTTCGCTAGGCAGTTCTTC. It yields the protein CASSSETFARQFF.

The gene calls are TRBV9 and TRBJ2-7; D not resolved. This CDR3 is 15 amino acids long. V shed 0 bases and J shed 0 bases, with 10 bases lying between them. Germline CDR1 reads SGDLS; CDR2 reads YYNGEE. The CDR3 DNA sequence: TGTGCCAGCAGCGTAGTCGGGTCCCTCTCCTACGAGCAGTACGTC. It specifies CASSVVGSLSYEQYV.

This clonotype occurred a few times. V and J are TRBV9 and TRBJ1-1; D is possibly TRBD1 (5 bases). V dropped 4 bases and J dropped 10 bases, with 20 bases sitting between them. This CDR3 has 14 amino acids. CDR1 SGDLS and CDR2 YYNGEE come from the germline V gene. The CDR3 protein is CASSPPREPVVAFF. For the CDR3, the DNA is TGTGCCAGCAGCCCCCCCAGGGAACCCGTCGTAGCTTTCTTT.

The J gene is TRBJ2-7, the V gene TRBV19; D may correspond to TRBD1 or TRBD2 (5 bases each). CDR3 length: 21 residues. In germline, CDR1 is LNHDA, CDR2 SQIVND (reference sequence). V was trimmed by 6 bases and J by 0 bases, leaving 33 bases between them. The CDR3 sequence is CASSEGAEDGTPDENSYEQYV. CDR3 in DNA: TGTGCCAGTAGCGAAGGCGCTGAAGACGGGACGCCCGACGAAAACTCCTACGAGCAGTACGTC.

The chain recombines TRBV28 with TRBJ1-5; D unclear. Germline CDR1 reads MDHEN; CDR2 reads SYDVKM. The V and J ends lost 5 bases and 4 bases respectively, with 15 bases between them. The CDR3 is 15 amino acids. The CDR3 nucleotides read TGTGCCAGCAGTGGCTCCGACACTCGTAATCAGCCCCAGCATTTT. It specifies CASSGSDTRNQPQHF.